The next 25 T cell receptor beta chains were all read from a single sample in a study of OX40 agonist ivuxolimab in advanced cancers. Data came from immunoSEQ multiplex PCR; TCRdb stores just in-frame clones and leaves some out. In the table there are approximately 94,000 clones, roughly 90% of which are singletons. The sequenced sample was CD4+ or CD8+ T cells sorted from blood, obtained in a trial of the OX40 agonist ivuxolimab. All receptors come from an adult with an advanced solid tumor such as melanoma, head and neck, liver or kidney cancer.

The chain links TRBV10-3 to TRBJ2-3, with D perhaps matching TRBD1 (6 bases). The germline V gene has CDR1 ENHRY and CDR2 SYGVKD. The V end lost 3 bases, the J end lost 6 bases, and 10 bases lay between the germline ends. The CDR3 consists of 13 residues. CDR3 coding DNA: TGTGCCATCAGTGAACTCCAGGGGGATACGCAGTATTTT. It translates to CAISELQGDTQYF.

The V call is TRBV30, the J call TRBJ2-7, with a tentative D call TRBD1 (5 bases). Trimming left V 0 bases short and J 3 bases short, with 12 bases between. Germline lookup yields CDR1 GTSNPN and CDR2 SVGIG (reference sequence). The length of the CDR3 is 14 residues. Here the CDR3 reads CAWSVLGQGYEQYF. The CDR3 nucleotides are TGTGCCTGGAGTGTATTGGGCCAGGGCTACGAGCAGTACTTC.

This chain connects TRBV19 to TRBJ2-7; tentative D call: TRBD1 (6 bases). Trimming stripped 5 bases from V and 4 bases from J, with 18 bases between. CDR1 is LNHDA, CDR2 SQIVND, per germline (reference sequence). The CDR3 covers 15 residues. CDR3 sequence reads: CASSPSPQGTYEQYF. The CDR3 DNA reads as TGTGCCAGTAGTCCCTCCCCTCAGGGGACGTACGAGCAGTACTTC.

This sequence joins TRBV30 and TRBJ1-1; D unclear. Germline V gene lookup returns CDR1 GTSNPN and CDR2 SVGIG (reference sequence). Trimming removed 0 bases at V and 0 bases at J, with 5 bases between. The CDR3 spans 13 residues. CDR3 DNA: TGTGCCTGGAGTGTCGTCCTGAACACTGAAGCTTTCTTT. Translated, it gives CAWSVVLNTEAFF.

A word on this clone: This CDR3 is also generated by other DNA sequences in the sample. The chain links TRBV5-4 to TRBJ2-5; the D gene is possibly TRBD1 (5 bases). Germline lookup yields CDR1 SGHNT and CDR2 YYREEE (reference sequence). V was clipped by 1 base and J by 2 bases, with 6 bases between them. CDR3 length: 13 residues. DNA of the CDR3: TGTGCCAGCAGCTTGAGGGGACAAGAGACCCAGTACTTC. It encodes CASSLRGQETQYF.

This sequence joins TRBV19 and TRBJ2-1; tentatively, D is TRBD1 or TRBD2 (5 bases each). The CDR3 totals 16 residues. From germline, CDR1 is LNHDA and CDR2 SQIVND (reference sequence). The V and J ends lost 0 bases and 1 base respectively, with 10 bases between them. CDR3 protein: CASSIEGDGSYNEQFF. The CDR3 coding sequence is TGTGCCAGTAGTATAGAGGGGGACGGGTCCTACAATGAGCAGTTCTTC.

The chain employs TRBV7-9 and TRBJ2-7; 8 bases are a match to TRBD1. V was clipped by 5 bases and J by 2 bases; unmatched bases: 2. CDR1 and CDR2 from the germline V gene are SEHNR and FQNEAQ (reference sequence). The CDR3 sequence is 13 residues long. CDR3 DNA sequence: TGTGCCAGCAGCCTCAGGGGGCCCTACGAGCAGTACTTC. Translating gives CASSLRGPYEQYF.

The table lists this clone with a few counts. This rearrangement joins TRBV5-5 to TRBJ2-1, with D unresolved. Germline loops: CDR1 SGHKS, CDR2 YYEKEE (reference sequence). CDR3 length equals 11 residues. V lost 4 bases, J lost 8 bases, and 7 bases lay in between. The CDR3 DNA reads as TGTGCCAGCAGCGCCGGAGATGAGCAGTTCTTC. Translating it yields CASSAGDEQFF.

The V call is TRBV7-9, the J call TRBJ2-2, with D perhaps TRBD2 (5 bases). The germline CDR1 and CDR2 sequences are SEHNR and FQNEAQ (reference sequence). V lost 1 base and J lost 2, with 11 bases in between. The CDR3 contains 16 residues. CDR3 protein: CASSLGGESNTGELFF. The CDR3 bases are TGTGCCAGCAGCTTAGGGGGAGAATCCAACACCGGGGAGCTGTTTTTT.

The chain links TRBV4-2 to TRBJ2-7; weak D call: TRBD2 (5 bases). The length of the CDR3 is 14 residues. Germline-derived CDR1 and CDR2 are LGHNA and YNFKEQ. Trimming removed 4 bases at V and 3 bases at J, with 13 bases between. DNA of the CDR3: TGTGCCAGCAGCCCCTCCCGGGGTAGCTACGAGCAGTACTTC. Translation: CASSPSRGSYEQYF.

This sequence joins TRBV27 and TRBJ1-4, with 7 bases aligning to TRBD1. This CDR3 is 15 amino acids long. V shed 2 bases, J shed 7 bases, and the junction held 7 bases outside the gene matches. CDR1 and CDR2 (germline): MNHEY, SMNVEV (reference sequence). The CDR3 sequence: CASSLGGTAAEKLFF. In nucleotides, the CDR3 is TGTGCCAGCAGTTTAGGAGGGACAGCTGCTGAAAAACTGTTTTTT.

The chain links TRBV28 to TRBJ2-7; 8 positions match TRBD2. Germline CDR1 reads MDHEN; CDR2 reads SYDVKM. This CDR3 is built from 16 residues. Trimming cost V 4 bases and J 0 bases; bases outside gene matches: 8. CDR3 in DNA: TGTGCCAGCAGTTCGTATAGCGGGGCCGCCTCCTACGAGCAGTACTTC. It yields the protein CASSSYSGAASYEQYF.

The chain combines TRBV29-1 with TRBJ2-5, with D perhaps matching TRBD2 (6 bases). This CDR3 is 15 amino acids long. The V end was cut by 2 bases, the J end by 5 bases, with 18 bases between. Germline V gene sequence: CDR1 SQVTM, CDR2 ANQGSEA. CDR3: CSVEIWTKFYETQYF. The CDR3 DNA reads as TGCAGCGTTGAAATTTGGACTAAATTCTATGAGACCCAGTACTTC.

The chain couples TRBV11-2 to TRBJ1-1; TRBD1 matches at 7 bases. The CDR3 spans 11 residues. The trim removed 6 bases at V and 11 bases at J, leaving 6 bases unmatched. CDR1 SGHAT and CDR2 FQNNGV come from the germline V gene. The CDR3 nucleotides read TGTGCCAGCAGTTCAGGGGGTTACGCTTTCTTT. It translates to CASSSGGYAFF. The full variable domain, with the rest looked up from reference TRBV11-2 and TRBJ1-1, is EAGVAQSPRYKIIEKRQSVAFWCNPISGHATLYWYQQILGQGPKLLIQFQNNGVVDDSQLPKDRFSAERLKGVDSTLKIQPAKLEDSAVYLCASSSGGYAFFGQGTRLTVV.

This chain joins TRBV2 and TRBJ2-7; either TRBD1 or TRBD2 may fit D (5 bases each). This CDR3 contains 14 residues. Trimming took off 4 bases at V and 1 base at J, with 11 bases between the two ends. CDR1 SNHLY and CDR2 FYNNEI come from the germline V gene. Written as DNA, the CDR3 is TGTGCCAGCAGTGGAGGGTGGGGGTCCTACGAGCAGTACTTC. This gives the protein CASSGGWGSYEQYF.

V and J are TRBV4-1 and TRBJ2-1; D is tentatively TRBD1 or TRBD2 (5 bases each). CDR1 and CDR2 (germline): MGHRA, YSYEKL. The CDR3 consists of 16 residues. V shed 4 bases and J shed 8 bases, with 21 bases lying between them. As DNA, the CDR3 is TGCGCCAGCAGCCCCTCGGACACGGGAATGGGGGATGAGCAGTTCTTC. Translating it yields CASSPSDTGMGDEQFF.

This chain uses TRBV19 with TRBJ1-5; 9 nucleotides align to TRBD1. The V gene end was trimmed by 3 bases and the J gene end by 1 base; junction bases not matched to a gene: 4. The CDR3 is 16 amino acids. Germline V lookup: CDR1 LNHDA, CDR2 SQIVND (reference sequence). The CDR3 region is CASSIGTGRSNQPQHF. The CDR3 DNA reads TGTGCCAGTAGTATCGGGACAGGGCGAAGCAATCAGCCCCAGCATTTT.

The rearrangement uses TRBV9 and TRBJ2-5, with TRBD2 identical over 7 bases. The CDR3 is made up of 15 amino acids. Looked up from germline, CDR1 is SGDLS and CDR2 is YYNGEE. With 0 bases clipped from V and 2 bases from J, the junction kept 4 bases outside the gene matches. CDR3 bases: TGTGCCAGCAGCGTAGGAGAGGGACTACAAGAGACCCAGTACTTC. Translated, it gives CASSVGEGLQETQYF.

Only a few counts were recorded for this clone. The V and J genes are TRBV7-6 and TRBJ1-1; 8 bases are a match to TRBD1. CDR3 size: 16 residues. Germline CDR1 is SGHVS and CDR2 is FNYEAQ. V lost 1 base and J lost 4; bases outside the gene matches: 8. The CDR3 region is CASSLGPPGGFTEAFF. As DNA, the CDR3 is TGTGCCAGCAGCTTAGGTCCCCCAGGGGGCTTCACTGAAGCTTTCTTT.

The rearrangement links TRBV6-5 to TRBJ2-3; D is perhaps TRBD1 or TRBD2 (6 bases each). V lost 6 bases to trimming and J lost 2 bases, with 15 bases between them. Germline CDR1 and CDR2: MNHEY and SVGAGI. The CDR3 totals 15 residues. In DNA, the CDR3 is TGTGCCAGCAGATCCTACAGGGAGGCCACAGATACGCAGTATTTT. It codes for CASRSYREATDTQYF.

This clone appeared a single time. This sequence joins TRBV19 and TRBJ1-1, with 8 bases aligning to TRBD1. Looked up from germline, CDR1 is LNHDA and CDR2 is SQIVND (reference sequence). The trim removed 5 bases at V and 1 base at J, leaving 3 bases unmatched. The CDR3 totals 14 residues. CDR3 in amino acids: CASSHDRGNTEAFF. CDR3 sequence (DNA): TGTGCCAGTAGTCATGACAGGGGGAACACTGAAGCTTTCTTT.

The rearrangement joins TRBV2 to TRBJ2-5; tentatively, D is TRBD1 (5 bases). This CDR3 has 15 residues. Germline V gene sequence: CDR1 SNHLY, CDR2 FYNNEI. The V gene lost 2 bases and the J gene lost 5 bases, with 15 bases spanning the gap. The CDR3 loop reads CASSESYGPGETQYF. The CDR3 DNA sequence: TGTGCCAGCAGTGAAAGCTACGGACCAGGGGAGACCCAGTACTTC. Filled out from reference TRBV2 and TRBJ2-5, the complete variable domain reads EPEVTQTPSHQVTQMGQEVILRCVPISNHLYFYWYRQILGQKVEFLVSFYNNEISEKSEIFDDQFSVERPDGSNFTLKIRSTKLEDSAMYFCASSESYGPGETQYFGPGTRLLVL.

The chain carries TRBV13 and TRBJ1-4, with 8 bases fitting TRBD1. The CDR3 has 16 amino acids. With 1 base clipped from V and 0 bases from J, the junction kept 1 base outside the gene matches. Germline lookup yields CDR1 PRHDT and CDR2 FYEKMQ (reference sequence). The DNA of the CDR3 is TGTGCCAGCAGCTTAGAGACAGGGGCAACTAATGAAAAACTGTTTTTT. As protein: CASSLETGATNEKLFF.

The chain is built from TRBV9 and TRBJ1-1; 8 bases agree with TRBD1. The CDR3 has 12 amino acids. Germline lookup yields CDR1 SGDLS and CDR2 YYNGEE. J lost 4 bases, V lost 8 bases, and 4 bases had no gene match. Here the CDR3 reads CARGQGGTEAFF. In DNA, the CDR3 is TGTGCCAGAGGACAGGGTGGCACTGAAGCTTTCTTT.

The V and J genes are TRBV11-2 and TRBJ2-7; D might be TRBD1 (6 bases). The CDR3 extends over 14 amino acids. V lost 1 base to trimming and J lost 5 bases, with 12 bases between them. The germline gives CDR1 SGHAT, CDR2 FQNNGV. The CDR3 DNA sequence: TGTGCCAGCAGCTTAGGTAACAGGGAGAACGAGCAGTACTTC. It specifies CASSLGNRENEQYF.